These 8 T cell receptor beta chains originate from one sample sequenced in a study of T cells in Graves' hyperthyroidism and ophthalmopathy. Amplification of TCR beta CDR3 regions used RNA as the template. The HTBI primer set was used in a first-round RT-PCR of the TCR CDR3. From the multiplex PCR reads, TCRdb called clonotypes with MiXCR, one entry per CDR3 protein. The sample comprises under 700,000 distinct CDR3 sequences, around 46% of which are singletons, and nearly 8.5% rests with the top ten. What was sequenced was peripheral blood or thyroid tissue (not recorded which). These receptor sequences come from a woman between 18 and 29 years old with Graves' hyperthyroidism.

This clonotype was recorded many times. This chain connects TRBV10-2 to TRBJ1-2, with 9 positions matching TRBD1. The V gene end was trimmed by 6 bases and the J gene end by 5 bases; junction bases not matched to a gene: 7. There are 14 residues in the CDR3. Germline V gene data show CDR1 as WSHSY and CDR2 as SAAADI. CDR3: CASSAVGTGYGYTF. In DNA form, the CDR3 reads TGCGCCAGCAGCGCCGTTGGGACAGGGTATGGCTACACCTTC.

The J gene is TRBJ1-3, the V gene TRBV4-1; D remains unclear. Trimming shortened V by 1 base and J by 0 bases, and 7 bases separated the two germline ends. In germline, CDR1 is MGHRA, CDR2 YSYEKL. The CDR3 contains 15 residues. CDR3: CASSQAGSSGNTIYF. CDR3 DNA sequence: TGCGCCAGCAGCCAAGCGGGTTCCTCTGGAAACACCATATATTTT.

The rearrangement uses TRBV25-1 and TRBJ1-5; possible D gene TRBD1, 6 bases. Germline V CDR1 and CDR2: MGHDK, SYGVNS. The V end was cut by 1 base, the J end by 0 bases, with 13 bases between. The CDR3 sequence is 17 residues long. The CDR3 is CASSEWDDRHSNQPQHF. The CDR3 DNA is TGTGCCAGCAGTGAATGGGATGACAGGCATAGCAATCAGCCCCAGCATTTT.

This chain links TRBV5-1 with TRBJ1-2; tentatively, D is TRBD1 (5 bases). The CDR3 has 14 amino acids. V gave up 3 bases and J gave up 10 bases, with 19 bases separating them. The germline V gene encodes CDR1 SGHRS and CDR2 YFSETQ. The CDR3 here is CASSYEGTTRNYTF. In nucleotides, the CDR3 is TGCGCCAGCAGCTACGAAGGGACTACTCGGAACTACACCTTC.

The CDR3 nucleotides are TGTGCCAGCAGCTTGGAGGGTAGCGGAACATCCTACGAGCAGTACTTC. Translation gives CASSLEGSGTSYEQYF. The chain is built from TRBV7-9 and TRBJ2-7, with D tentatively TRBD2 (6 bases). Deletions cut 3 bases from V and 1 base from J, with 16 bases between. CDR1 is SEHNR and CDR2 is FQNEAQ in the germline V gene (reference sequence). The CDR3 has 16 residues.

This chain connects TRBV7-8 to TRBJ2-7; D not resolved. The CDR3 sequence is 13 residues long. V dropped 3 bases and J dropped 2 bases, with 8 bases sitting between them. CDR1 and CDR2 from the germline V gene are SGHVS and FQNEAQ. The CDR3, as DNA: TGTGCCAGCAGCTTGGGCTATACCTACGAGCAGTACTTC. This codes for CASSLGYTYEQYF.

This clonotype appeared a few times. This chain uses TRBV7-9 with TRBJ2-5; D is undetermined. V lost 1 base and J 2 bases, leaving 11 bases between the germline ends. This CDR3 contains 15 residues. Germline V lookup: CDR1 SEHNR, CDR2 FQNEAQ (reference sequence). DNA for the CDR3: TGTGCCAGCAGCTTAGGTCCAGGACCGCAAGAGACCCAGTACTTC. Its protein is CASSLGPGPQETQYF. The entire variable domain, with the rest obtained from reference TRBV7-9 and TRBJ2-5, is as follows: DTGVSQNPRHKITKRGQNVTFRCDPISEHNRLYWYRQTLGQGPEFLTYFQNEAQLEKSRLLSDRFSAERPKGSFSTLEIQRTEQGDSAMYLCASSLGPGPQETQYFGPGTRLLVL.

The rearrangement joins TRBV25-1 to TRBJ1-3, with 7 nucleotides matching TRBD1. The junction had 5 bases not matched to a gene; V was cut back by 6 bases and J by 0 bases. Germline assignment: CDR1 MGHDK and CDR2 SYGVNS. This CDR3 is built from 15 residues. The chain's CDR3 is CASRGGANSGNTIYF. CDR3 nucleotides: TGTGCCAGCAGAGGGGGCGCGAACTCTGGAAACACCATATATTTT. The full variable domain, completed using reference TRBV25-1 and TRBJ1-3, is EADIYQTPRYLVIGTGKKITLECSQTMGHDKMYWYQQDPGMELHLIHYSYGVNSTEKGDLSSESTVSRIRTEHFPLTLESARPSHTSQYLCASRGGANSGNTIYFGEGSWLTVV.